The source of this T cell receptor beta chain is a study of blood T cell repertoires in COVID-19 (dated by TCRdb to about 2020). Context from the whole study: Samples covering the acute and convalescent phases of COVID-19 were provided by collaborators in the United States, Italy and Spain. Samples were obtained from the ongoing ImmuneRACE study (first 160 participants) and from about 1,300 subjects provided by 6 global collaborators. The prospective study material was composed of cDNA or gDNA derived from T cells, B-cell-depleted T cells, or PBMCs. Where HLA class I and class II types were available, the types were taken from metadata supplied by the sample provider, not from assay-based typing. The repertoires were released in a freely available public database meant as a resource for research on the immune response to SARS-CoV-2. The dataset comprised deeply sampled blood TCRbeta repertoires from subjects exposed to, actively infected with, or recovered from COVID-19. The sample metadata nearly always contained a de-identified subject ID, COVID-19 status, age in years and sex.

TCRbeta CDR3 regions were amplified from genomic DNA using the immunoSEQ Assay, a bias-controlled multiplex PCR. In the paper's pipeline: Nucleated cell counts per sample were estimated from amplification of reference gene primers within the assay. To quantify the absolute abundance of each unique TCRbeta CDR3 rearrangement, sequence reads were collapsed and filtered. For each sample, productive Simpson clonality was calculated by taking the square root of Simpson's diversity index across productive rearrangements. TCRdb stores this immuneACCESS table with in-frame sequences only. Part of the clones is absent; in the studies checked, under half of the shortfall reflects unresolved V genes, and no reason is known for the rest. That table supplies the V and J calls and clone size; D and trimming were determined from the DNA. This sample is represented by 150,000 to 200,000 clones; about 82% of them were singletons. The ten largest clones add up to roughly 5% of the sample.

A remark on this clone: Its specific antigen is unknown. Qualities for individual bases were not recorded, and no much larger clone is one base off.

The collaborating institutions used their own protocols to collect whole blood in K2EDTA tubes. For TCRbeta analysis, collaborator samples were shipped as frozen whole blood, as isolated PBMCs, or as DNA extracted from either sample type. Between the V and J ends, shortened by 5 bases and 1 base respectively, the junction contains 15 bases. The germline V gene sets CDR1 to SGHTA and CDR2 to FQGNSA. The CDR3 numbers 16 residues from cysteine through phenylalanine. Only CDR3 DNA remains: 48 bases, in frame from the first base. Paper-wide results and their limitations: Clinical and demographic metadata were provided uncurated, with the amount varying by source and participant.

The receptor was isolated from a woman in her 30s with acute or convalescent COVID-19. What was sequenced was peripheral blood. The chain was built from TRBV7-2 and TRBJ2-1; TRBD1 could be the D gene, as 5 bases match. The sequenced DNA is TGTGCCAGCAGCCCCCGCACAGGCACTTCCTACAATGAGCAGTTCTTC. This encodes CASSPRTGTSYNEQFF.